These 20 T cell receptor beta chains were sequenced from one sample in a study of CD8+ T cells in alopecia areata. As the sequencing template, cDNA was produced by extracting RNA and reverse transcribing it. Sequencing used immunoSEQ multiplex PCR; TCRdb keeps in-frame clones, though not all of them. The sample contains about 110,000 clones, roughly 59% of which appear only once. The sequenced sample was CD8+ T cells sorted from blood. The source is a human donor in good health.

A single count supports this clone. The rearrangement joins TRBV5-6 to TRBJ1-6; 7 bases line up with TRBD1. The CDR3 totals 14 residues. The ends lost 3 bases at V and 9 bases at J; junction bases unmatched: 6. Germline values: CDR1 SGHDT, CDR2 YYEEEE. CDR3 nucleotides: TGTGCCAGCAGCTCGCGAGCAGGGGGTTCACCCCTCCACTTT. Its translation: CASSSRAGGSPLHF. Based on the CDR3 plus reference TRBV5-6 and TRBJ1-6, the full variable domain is DAGVTQSPTHLIKTRGQQVTLRCSPKSGHDTVSWYQQALGQGPQFIFQYYEEEERQRGNFPDRFSGHQFPNYSSELNVNALLLGDSALYLCASSSRAGGSPLHFGNGTRLTVT.

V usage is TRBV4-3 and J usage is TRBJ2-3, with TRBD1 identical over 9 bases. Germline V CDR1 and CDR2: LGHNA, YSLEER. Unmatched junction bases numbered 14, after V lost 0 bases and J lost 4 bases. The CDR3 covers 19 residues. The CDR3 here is CASSQDLPGTGTSSDTQYF. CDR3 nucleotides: TGCGCCAGCAGCCAAGATTTACCAGGGACAGGGACTTCCTCAGATACGCAGTATTTT.

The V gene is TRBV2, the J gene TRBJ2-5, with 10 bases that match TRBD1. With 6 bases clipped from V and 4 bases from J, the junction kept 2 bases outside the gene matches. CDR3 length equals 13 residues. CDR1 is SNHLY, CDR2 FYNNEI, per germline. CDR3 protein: CASRTGGRETQYF. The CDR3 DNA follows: TGTGCCAGCAGGACAGGGGGCAGAGAGACCCAGTACTTC.

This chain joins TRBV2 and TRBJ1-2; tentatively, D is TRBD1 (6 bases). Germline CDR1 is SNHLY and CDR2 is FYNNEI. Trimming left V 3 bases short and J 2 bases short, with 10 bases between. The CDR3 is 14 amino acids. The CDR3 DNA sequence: TGTGCCAGCAGTGAGGACAGATCGAACTATGGCTACACCTTC. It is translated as CASSEDRSNYGYTF.

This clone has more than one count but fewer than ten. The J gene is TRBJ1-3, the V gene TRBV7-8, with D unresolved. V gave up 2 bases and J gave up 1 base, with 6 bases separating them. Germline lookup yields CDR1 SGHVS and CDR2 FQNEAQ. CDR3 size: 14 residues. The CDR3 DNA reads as TGTGCCAGCAGCTTAAGCACATCTGGAAACACCATATATTTT. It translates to CASSLSTSGNTIYF.

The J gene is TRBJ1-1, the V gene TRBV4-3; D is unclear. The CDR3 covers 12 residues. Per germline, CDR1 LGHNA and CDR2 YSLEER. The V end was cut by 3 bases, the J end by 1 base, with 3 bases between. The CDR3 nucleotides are TGCGCCAGCAGCCAGTGGAACACTGAAGCTTTCTTT. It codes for CASSQWNTEAFF.

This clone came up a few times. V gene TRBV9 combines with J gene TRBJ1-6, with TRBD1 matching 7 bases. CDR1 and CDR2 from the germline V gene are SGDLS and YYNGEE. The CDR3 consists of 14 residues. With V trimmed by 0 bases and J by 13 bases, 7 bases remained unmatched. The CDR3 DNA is TGTGCCAGCAGCGTAGAGGGGGCATTAGGGCCCCTCCACTTT. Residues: CASSVEGALGPLHF.

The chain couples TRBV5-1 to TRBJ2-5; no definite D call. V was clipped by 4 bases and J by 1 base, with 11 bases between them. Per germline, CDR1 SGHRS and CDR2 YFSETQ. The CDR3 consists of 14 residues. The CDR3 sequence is CASSRTVFQETQYF. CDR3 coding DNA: TGCGCCAGCAGCCGGACGGTATTCCAAGAGACCCAGTACTTC.

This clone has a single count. In nucleotides, the CDR3 is TGTGCCAGCAGCTTTTCGGTTTTTGGGGGCACAGATACGCAGTATTTT. Translated, it gives CASSFSVFGGTDTQYF. This chain joins TRBV7-6 and TRBJ2-3, with D hard to call. This CDR3 region has 16 residues. Trimming stripped 3 bases from V and 1 base from J, with 14 bases between. In germline, CDR1 is SGHVS, CDR2 FNYEAQ.

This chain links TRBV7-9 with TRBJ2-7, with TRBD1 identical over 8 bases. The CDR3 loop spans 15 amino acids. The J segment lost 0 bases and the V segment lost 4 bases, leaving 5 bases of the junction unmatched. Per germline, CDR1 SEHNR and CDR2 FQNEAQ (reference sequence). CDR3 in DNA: TGTGCCAGCAGCTGCCCCGACAGGGGCTCCTACGAGCAGTACTTC. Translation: CASSCPDRGSYEQYF.

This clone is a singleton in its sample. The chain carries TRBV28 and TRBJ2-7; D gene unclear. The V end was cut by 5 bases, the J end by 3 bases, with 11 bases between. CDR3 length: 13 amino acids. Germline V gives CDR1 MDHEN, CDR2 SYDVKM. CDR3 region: CASSPPHSYEQYF. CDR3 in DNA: TGTGCCAGCAGTCCCCCTCACAGCTACGAGCAGTACTTC.

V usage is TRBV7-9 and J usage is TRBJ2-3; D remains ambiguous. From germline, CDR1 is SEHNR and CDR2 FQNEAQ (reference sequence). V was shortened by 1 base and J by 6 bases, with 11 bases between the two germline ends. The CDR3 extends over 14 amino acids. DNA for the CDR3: TGTGCCAGCAGCTTAGGATTGGGTTCTGATACGCAGTATTTT. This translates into CASSLGLGSDTQYF.

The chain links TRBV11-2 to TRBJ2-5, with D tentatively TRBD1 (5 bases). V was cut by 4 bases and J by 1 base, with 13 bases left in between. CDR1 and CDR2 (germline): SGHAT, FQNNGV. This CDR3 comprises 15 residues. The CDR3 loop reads CASSSGSGSQETQYF. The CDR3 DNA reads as TGTGCCAGCAGCTCAGGGTCGGGTTCCCAAGAGACCCAGTACTTC.

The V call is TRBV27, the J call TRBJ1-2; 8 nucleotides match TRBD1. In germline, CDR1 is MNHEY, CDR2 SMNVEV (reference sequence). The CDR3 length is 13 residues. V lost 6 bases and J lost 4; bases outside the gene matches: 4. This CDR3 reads CASSRGQFYGYTF. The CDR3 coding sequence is TGTGCCAGCAGCAGGGGGCAGTTCTATGGCTACACCTTC.

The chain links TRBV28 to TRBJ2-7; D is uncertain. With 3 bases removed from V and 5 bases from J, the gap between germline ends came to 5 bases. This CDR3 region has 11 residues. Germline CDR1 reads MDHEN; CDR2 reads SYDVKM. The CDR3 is CASSLFHEQYF. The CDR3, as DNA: TGTGCCAGCAGTTTGTTCCACGAGCAGTACTTC.

In nucleotides, the CDR3 is TGCGCCAGCAGCCAACTCACAGGGGGCACGGGCAATCAGCCCCAGCATTTT. This encodes CASSQLTGGTGNQPQHF. V usage is TRBV4-1 and J usage is TRBJ1-5, with TRBD1 identical over 9 bases. Germline CDR1 and CDR2: MGHRA and YSYEKL. The CDR3 contains 17 residues. J was trimmed by 2 bases and V by 2 bases; bases with no gene match: 7.

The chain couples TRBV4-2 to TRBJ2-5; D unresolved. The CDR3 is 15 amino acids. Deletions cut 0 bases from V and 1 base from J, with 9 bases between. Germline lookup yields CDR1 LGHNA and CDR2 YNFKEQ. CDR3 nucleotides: TGTGCCAGCAGCCAAGATGGGGTTCCCCAAGAGACCCAGTACTTC. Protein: CASSQDGVPQETQYF.

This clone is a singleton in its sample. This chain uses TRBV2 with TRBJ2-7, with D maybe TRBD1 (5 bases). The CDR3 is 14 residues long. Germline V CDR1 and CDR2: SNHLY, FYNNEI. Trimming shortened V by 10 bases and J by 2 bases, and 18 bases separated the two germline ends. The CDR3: CAILVGQGPYEQYF. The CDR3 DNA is TGTGCCATCCTAGTGGGGCAGGGCCCCTACGAGCAGTACTTC. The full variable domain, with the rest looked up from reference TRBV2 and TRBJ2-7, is EPEVTQTPSHQVTQMGQEVILRCVPISNHLYFYWYRQILGQKVEFLVSFYNNEISEKSEIFDDQFSVERPDGSNFTLKIRSTKLEDSAMYFCAILVGQGPYEQYFGPGTRLTVT.

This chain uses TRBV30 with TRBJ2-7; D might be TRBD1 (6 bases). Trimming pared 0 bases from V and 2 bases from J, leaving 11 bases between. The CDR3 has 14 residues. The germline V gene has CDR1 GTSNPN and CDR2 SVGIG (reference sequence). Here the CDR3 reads CAWSVGRGTYEQYF. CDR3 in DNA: TGTGCCTGGAGTGTAGGCAGGGGCACCTACGAGCAGTACTTC.

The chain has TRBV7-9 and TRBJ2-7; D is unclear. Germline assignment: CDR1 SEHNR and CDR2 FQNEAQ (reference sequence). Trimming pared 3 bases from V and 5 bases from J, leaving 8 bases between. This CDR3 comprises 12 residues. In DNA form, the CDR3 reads TGTGCCAGCAGCTTCGAATCAAACGAGCAGTACTTC. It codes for CASSFESNEQYF.